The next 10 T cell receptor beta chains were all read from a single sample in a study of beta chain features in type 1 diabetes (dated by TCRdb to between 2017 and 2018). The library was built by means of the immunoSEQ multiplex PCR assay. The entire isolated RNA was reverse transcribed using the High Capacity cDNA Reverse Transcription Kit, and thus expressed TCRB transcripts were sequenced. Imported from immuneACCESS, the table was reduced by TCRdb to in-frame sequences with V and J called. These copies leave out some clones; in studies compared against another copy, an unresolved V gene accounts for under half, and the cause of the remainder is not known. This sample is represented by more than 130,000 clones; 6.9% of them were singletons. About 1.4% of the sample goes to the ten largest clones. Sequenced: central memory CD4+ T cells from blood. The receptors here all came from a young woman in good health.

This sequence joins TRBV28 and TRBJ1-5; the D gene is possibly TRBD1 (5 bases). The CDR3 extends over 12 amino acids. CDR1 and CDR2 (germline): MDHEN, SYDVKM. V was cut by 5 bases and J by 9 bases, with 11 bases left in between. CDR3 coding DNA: TGTGCCAGCAGTCCCAGGGTTGGGCCCCAGCATTTT. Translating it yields CASSPRVGPQHF.

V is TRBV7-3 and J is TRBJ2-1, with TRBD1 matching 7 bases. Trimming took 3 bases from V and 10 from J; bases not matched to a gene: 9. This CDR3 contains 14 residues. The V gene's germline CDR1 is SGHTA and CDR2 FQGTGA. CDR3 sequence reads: CASSFTPGQPEQFF. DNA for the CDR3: TGTGCCAGCAGCTTCACCCCGGGACAGCCGGAGCAGTTCTTC.

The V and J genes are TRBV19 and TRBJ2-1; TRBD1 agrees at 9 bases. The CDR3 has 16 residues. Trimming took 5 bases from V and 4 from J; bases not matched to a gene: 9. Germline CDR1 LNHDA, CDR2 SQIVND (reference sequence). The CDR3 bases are TGTGCCAGTAGTTCCTCGGACAGGGGCCTATACAATGAGCAGTTCTTC. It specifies CASSSSDRGLYNEQFF.

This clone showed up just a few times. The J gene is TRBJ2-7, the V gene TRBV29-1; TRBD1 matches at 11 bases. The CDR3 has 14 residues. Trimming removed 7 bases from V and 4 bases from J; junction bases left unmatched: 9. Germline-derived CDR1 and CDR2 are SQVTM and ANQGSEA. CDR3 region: CSAVDRGLGYEQYF. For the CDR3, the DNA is TGCAGCGCCGTGGACAGGGGGCTAGGGTACGAGCAGTACTTC.

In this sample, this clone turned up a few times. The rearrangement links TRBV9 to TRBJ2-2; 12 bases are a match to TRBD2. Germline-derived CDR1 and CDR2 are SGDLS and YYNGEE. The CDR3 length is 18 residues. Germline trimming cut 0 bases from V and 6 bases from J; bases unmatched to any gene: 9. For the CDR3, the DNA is TGTGCCAGCAGCGTAGTAGGCTCTAGCGGGAGGGCCGCCGGGGAGCTGTTTTTT. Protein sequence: CASSVVGSSGRAAGELFF.

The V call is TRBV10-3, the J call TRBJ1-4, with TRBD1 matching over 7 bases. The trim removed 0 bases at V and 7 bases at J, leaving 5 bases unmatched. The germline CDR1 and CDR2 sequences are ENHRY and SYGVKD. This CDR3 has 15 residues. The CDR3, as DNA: TGTGCCATCAGTGAGTCTACCAGGGGGAGTGAAAAACTGTTTTTT. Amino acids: CAISESTRGSEKLFF.

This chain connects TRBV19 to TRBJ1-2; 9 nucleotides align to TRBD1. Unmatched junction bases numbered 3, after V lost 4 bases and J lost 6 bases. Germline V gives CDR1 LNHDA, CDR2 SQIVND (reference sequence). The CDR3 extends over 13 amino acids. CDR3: CASSNRGQNGYTF. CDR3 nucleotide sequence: TGTGCCAGTAGTAACAGGGGGCAAAATGGCTACACCTTC.

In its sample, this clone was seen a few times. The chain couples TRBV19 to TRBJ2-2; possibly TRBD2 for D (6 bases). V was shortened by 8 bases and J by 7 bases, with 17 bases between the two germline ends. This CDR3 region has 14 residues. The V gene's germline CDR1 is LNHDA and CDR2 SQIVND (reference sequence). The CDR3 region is CASGHGGYGGELFF. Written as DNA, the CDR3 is TGTGCCAGTGGACACGGGGGTTACGGCGGGGAGCTGTTTTTT. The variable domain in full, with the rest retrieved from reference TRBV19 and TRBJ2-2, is DGGITQSPKYLFRKEGQNVTLSCEQNLNHDAMYWYRQDPGQGLRLIYYSQIVNDFQKGDIAEGYSVSREKKESFPLTVTSAQKNPTAFYLCASGHGGYGGELFFGEGSRLTVL.

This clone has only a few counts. The CDR3, as DNA: TGTGCCAGCTCGCCGGGACAGAGTAATGAAAAACTGTTTTTT. It is translated as CASSPGQSNEKLFF. The V and J genes are TRBV18 and TRBJ1-4, with 7 nucleotides matching TRBD1. The CDR3 extends over 14 amino acids. V dropped 6 bases and J dropped 4; count of bases not matched to a gene: 5. Germline V gene data show CDR1 as KGHSH and CDR2 as LQKENI.

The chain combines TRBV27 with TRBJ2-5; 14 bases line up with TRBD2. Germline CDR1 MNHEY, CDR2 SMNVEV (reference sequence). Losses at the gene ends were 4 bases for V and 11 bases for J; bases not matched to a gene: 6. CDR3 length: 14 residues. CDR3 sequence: CASSSRTSGRPQYF. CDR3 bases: TGTGCCAGCAGTTCAAGGACTAGCGGGAGGCCGCAGTACTTC.